These T cell receptor beta chains were read from a single sample in a study of T cells after yellow fever vaccination. TCRdb re-called the 5' RACE reads with MiXCR, one entry per CDR3 protein. The sample consists of approximately 250,000 distinct CDR3 sequences, more than 3.5% of them appearing once. The sample in question was PBMCs, obtained 15 days after the yellow fever booster vaccination. Receptor source: a young man who received the YFV17D yellow fever vaccine. Both conserved end residues are part of each CDR3. Each record gives: D gene, V gene, clone size, J gene, CDR3 protein, CDR3 DNA. A D gene is named only where the DNA matches it firmly. Clone size is shown for a subset of rows, as once, few, many or a class of expanded clone.

>TRBD2|TRBV18|many|TRBJ2-6
CASSTGGAGANVLTF
TGTGCCAGCTCAACGGGGGGAGCCGGGGCCAACGTCCTGACTTTC
>-|TRBV5-1|many|TRBJ2-3
CASSFRGTTDTQYF
TGCGCCAGCAGCTTTCGGGGGACCACAGATACGCAGTATTTT
>TRBD2|TRBV27|many|TRBJ2-3
CASSLSIAGVTDTQYF
TGTGCCAGCAGTTTATCGATAGCGGGGGTCACAGATACGCAGTATTTT
>-|TRBV12-3/TRBV12-4|many|TRBJ1-5
CASSFEGSNQPQHF
TGTGCCAGCAGTTTCGAGGGTTCCAATCAGCCCCAGCATTTT
>-|TRBV12-3/TRBV12-4|-|TRBJ1-1
CAAGRGRSAFF
TGTGCCGCAGGACGGGGGCGGTCAGCTTTCTTT
>-|TRBV27|many|TRBJ2-5
CASSLSMQGETQYF
TGTGCCAGCAGTTTATCGATGCAGGGGGAGACCCAGTACTTC
>TRBD2|TRBV4-3|many|TRBJ2-5
CASSQAPGRAGGRETQYF
TGCGCCAGCAGCCAAGCCCCCGGCCGAGCGGGGGGGCGGGAGACCCAGTACTTC
>TRBD2|TRBV4-1|many|TRBJ2-1
CASSQVAGSSYNEQFF
TGCGCCAGCAGCCAAGTAGCGGGGTCGTCCTACAATGAGCAGTTCTTC
>-|TRBV29-1|many|TRBJ1-6
CSVQEENYNSPLHF
TGCAGCGTTCAGGAGGAGAACTATAATTCACCCCTCCACTTT
>-|TRBV5-1|many|TRBJ1-1
CASIGVTEAFF
TGCGCCAGCATTGGAGTAACTGAAGCTTTCTTT
>TRBD1|TRBV15|many|TRBJ2-3
CATSRPGQSTDTQYF
TGTGCCACCAGCAGGCCGGGACAGAGCACAGATACGCAGTATTTT
>-|TRBV7-2|many|TRBJ1-5
CASSLARVAGHQPQHF
TGTGCCAGCAGCTTAGCGAGAGTCGCGGGCCATCAGCCCCAGCATTTT
>-|TRBV9|many|TRBJ2-5
CASSVGGTQETQYF
TGTGCCAGCAGCGTAGGTGGTACCCAAGAGACCCAGTACTTC
>TRBD2|TRBV9|many|TRBJ2-3
CASSHTPPAGGFTDTQYF
TGTGCCAGCAGCCACACCCCCCCGGCGGGGGGGTTCACAGATACGCAGTATTTT
>TRBD1|TRBV7-2|-|TRBJ1-5
CASSTRTGANQPQHF
TGTGCCAGCAGCACCCGGACAGGAGCAAATCAGCCCCAGCATTTT
>-|TRBV29-1|many|TRBJ1-1
CSVERRNSNTEAFF
TGCAGCGTTGAACGGAGGAATTCAAACACTGAAGCTTTCTTT
>-|TRBV7-2|many|TRBJ2-5
CASRLGGAATQYF
TGTGCCAGCAGGCTAGGCGGGGCGGCGACCCAGTACTTC
>-|TRBV3-1|many|TRBJ1-1
CASSPLPPEAFF
TGTGCCAGCAGCCCCCTCCCCCCTGAAGCTTTCTTT
>-|TRBV25-1|many|TRBJ1-1
CASSLGGRGVTEAFF
TGTGCCAGCAGCCTCGGGGGGCGCGGCGTCACTGAAGCTTTCTTT
>-|TRBV10-3|-|TRBJ2-6
CAGQADSGANVLTF
TGTGCCGGGCAGGCCGACTCTGGGGCCAACGTCCTGACTTTC
>-|TRBV20-1|many|TRBJ1-4
CSADDRTNEKLFF
TGCAGTGCTGACGACAGAACTAATGAAAAACTGTTTTTT
>-|TRBV12-3/TRBV12-4|many|TRBJ1-3
CASSLLSGNTIYF
TGTGCCAGCAGTCTGCTTTCTGGAAACACCATATATTTT
>TRBD1|TRBV18|-|TRBJ1-2
CASSLGQTTNYGYTF
TGTGCCAGCTCACTGGGACAGACAACTAACTATGGCTACACCTTC
>-|TRBV4-3|few|TRBJ1-3
CASSQNPRPVSGNTIYF
TGCGCCAGCAGCCAAAACCCCCGGCCCGTCTCTGGAAACACCATATATTTT
>-|TRBV28|many|TRBJ1-1
CASSPPGLLNTEAFF
TGTGCCAGCAGCCCCCCGGGGTTGTTGAACACTGAAGCTTTCTTT
>-|TRBV6-5|many|TRBJ2-3
CASSTKIRDTQYF
TGTGCCAGCAGCACTAAAATCCGGGATACGCAGTATTTT
>TRBD2|TRBV4-1|many|TRBJ2-3
CASSQELTSQDTQYF
TGCGCCAGCAGCCAAGAATTGACTAGCCAGGATACGCAGTATTTT
>-|TRBV4-3|many|TRBJ1-3
CASSQDRLGATIYF
TGCGCCAGCAGCCAAGATAGGCTCGGGGCCACCATATATTTT
>-|TRBV5-1|many|TRBJ1-5
CASSAVESHQPQHF
TGCGCCAGCAGCGCAGTCGAATCCCATCAGCCCCAGCATTTT
>TRBD2|TRBV9|many|TRBJ2-1
CASSATSGGAFF
TGTGCCAGCAGCGCGACTAGCGGGGGGGCGTTCTTC
>-|TRBV6-5|many|TRBJ1-5
CASSPTSGYSNQPQHF
TGTGCCAGCAGCCCTACCTCAGGGTATAGCAATCAGCCCCAGCATTTT
>-|TRBV12-3/TRBV12-4|many|TRBJ1-1
CASSPSRRGILVNTEAFF
TGTGCCAGCAGTCCATCCCGTCGGGGGATTTTAGTGAACACTGAAGCTTTCTTT
>-|TRBV18|many|TRBJ2-2
CASSLPGRSEGGELFF
TGTGCCAGCTCATTGCCGGGACGGTCGGAAGGCGGGGAGCTGTTTTTT